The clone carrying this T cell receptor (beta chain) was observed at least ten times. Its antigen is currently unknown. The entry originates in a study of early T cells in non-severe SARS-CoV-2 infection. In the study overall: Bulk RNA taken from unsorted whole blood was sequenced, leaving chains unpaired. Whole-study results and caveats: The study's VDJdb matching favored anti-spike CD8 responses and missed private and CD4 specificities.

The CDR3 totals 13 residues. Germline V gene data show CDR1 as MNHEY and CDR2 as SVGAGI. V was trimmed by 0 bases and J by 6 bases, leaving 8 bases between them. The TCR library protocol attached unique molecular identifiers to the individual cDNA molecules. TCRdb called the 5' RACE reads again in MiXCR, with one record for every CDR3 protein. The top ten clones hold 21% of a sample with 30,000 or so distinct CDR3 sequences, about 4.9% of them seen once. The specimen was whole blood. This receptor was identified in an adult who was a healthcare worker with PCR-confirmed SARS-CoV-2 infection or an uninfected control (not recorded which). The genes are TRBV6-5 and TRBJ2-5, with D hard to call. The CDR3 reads CASSYSTRQTQYF. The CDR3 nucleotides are TGTGCCAGCAGTTACTCGACCAGGCAGACCCAGTACTTC.